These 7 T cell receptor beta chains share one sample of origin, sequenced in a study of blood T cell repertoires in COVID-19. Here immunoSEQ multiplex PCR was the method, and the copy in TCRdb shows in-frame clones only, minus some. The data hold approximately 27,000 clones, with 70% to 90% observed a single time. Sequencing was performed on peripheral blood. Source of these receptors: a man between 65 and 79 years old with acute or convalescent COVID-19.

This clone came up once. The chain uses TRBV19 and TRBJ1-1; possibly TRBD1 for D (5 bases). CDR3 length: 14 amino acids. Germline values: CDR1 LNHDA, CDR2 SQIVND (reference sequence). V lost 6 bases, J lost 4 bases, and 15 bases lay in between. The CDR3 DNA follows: TGTGCCAGTAGCGCGGCGACAGCGAGCACTGAAGCTTTCTTT. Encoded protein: CASSAATASTEAFF.

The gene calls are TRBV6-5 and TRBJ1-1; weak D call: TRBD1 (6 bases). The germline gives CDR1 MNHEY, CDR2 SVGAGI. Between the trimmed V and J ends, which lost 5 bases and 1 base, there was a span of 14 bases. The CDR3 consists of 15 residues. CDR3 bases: TGTGCCAGCAGTCGGGGACACCTGTCGAACACTGAAGCTTTCTTT. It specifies CASSRGHLSNTEAFF.

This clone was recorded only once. CDR3 DNA: TGCGCCAGCAGCCTGACAGGGGGCAAGACGGGCTACACCTTC. Encoded protein: CASSLTGGKTGYTF. The V gene is TRBV4-1, the J gene TRBJ1-2, with 10 positions matching TRBD1. Germline-derived CDR1 and CDR2 are MGHRA and YSYEKL. Unmatched junction bases numbered 7, after V lost 4 bases and J lost 8 bases. The CDR3 loop spans 14 amino acids.

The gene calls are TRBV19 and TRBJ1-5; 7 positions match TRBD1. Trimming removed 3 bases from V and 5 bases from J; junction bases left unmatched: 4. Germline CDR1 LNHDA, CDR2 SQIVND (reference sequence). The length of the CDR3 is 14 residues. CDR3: CASSIGRGDQPQHF. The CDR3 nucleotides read TGTGCCAGTAGTATTGGCAGGGGGGATCAGCCCCAGCATTTT. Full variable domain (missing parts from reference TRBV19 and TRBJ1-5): DGGITQSPKYLFRKEGQNVTLSCEQNLNHDAMYWYRQDPGQGLRLIYYSQIVNDFQKGDIAEGYSVSREKKESFPLTVTSAQKNPTAFYLCASSIGRGDQPQHFGDGTRLSIL.

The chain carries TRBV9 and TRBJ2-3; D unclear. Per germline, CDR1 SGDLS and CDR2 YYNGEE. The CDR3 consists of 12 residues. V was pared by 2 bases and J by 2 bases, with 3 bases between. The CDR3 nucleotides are TGTGCCAGCAGCGTCTCCACAGATACGCAGTATTTT. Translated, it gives CASSVSTDTQYF.

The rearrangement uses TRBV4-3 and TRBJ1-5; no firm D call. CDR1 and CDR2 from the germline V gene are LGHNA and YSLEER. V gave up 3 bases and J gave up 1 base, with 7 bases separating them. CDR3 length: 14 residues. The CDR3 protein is CASSHHTSNQPQHF. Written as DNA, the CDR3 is TGCGCCAGCAGCCACCACACGAGCAATCAGCCCCAGCATTTT.

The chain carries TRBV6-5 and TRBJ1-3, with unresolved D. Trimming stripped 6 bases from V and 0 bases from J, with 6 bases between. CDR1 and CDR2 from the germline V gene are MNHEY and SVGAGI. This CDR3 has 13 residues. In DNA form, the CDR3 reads TGTGCCAGCAGGGCCTTCTCTGGAAACACCATATATTTT. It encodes CASRAFSGNTIYF.